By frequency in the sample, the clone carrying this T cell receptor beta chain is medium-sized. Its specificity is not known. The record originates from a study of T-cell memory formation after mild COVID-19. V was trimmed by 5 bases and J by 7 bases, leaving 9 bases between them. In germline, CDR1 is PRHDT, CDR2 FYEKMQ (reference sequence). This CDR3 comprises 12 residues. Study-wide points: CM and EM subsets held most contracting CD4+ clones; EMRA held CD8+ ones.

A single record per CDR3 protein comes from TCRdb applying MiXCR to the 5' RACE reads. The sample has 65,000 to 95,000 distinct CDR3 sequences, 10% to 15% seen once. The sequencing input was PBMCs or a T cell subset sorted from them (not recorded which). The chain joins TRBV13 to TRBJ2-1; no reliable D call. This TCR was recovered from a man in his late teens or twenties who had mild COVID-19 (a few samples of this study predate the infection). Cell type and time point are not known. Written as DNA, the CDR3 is TGTGCCAGCAGCGCATTGGGAAATGAGCAGTTCTTC. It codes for CASSALGNEQFF.